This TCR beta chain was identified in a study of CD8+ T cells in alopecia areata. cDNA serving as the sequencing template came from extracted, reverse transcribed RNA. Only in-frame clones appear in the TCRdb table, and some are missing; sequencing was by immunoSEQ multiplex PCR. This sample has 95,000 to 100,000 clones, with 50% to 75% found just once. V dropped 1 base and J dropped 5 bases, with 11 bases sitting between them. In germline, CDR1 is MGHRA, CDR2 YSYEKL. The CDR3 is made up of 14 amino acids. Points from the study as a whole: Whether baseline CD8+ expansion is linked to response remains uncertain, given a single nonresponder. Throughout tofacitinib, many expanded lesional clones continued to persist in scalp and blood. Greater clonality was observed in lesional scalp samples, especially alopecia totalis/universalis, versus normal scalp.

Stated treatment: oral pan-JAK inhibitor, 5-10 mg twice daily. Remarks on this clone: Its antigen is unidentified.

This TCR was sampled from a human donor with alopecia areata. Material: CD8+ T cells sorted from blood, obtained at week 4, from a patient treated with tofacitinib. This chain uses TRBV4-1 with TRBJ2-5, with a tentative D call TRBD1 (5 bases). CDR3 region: CASSQGAGLETQYF. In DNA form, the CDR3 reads TGCGCCAGCAGCCAAGGAGCAGGGTTGGAGACCCAGTACTTC.